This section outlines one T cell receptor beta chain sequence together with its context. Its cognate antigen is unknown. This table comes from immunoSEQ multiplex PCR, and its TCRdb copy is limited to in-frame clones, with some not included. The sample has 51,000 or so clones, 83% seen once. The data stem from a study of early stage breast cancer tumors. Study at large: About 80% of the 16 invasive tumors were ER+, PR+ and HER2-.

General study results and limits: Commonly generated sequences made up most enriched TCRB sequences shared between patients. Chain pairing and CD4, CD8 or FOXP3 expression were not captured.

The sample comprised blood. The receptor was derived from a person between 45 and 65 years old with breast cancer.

This chain's CDR3 is CASSRGAGSPLHF. Written as DNA, the CDR3 is TGTGCCAGCTCACGGGGGGCAGGGTCACCCCTCCACTTT. The rearrangement links TRBV18 to TRBJ1-6; possibly TRBD1 for D (6 bases). The length of the CDR3 is 13 residues. The germline V gene encodes CDR1 KGHSH and CDR2 LQKENI. The V end lost 4 bases, the J end lost 10 bases, and 11 bases lay between the germline ends.